Listed below are T cell receptor beta chains from one sample, sequenced in a study of spatial heterogeneity in lung cancer. TCRdb re-called the 5' RACE reads with MiXCR, one entry per CDR3 protein. The table lists some 3,500 distinct CDR3 sequences, approximately 5% of them singletons. The sample consisted of lung tumor tissue, taken at surgery. These TCRs come from a female donor with early-stage non-small cell lung cancer. Each CDR3 is given with its conserved first and last residue. The order of the fields is CDR3 DNA, CDR3 protein, D gene, V gene, clone size, J gene. The D gene is left open where the match is weak. Clone size is given for some rows only: seen once, a few or many times, or a class if the clone is expanded.

TGTGCCAGCAGCTTAGTTATCGGGGGGCAAAACACCATATATTTT | CASSLVIGGQNTIYF | - | TRBV7-2 | medium-sized | TRBJ1-3
TGTGCCAGCAGTGTGGGAAGCGGGAGTCAGGAGACCCAGTACTTC | CASSVGSGSQETQYF | TRBD2 | TRBV2 | few | TRBJ2-5
TGCAGCGCAAGAGTTGCTAGCGGGATGAATGAGCAGTTCTTC | CSARVASGMNEQFF | TRBD2 | TRBV29-1 | medium-sized | TRBJ2-1
TGTGCCAGCAGCCTGCTCAGGGATACTGAGCAGTTCTTC | CASSLLRDTEQFF | - | TRBV5-6 | medium-sized | TRBJ2-1
TGTGCCAGCAGATCAGGGACTAGCGGGATCACAGATACGCAGTATTTT | CASRSGTSGITDTQYF | TRBD2 | TRBV12-3/TRBV12-4 | medium-sized | TRBJ2-3
TGTGCCAGCAGCCTCCACACAGATACGCAGTATTTT | CASSLHTDTQYF | - | TRBV11-3 | - | TRBJ2-3
TGTGCCAGCAGTCTCGGGGGTGGGCCCCACACCGGGGAGCTGTTTTTT | CASSLGGGPHTGELFF | - | TRBV27 | medium-sized | TRBJ2-2
TGTGCCAGCAGCTTCCCTTCGGGAGGCACAGATACGCAGTATTTT | CASSFPSGGTDTQYF | - | TRBV7-3 | medium-sized | TRBJ2-3
TGTGCCAGCAGCCGGGACATTAGCAATCAGCCCCAGCATTTT | CASSRDISNQPQHF | - | TRBV12-3/TRBV12-4 | - | TRBJ1-5
TGTGCTAGTGCCTCGGGGGGACAGGGGCGTCGGTTGGCACGCTACGAGCAGTACTTC | CASASGGQGRRLARYEQYF | TRBD1 | TRBV12-5 | many | TRBJ2-7
TGTGCCAGCAGTGGGGGGGGCTATAATTCACCCCTCCACTTT | CASSGGGYNSPLHF | - | TRBV14 | many | TRBJ1-6
TGTGCCAGCAGCTCCGAATACAACACCAATGAGCAGTTCTTC | CASSSEYNTNEQFF | - | TRBV12-3/TRBV12-4 | medium-sized | TRBJ2-1
TGTGCCAGCAGCCAACAGCGGGGGCCTCAAGAGACCCAGTACTTC | CASSQQRGPQETQYF | TRBD2 | TRBV3-1 | medium-sized | TRBJ2-5
TGTGCCAGCTCCGGTAGGGAAGGGGTCAGCTATGGCTACACCTTC | CASSGREGVSYGYTF | - | TRBV13 | many | TRBJ1-2
TGCGCCAGCAGCTTAAGGAAGGAGGACTATGGCTACACCTTC | CASSLRKEDYGYTF | - | TRBV5-1 | medium-sized | TRBJ1-2